Below are 32 T cell receptor beta chains sequenced from a single sample in a study of metastatic and nonmetastatic thyroid tumors. TCRdb redid the clone calls on the PCR reads using MiXCR. The sample records about 50,000 clones, 20% to 25% being singletons. All patients were untreated before thyroid surgery. Sequences were obtained from blood. These receptors were obtained from a female donor with papillary thyroid cancer or a benign thyroid nodule (not recorded which). Some clones in this sample may be carry-over from other donors' samples.

Comment on this clone: A junction end diverges from the germline sequence, so it may reflect a read error. This rearrangement joins TRBV30 to TRBJ2-7, with 9 bases that match TRBD1. The CDR3 has 15 amino acids. Per germline, CDR1 GTSNPN and CDR2 SVGIG (reference sequence). The CDR3 reads CDCNIDRGVSCEQYF. The CDR3 DNA sequence: TGTGACTGTAACATAGACAGGGGGGTCTCCTGCGAGCAGTACTTC.

This clone was observed at least ten times. This sequence joins TRBV19 and TRBJ2-7; 11 bases fit TRBD1. V shed 5 bases, J shed 2 bases, and the junction held 5 bases outside the gene matches. Germline-derived CDR1 and CDR2 are LNHDA and SQIVND (reference sequence). This CDR3 spans 15 amino acids. This CDR3 is CASSPGTGGTYEQYF. CDR3 sequence (DNA): TGTGCCAGTAGTCCCGGGACAGGGGGAACCTACGAGCAGTACTTC.

This clone was seen a handful of times. The V gene is TRBV10-3, the J gene TRBJ1-1; no clear D gene. Deletions cut 8 bases from V and 1 base from J, with 8 bases between. This CDR3 has 12 amino acids. Germline loops: CDR1 ENHRY, CDR2 SYGVKD. The CDR3 DNA is TGTGCCATCGGAACCTGGAACACTGAAGCTTTCTTT. This translates into CAIGTWNTEAFF.

This clone was detected ten times or more. The genes are TRBV6-1 and TRBJ2-7; 7 nucleotides line up with TRBD1. CDR3 size: 15 residues. V dropped 2 bases and J dropped 2; count of bases not matched to a gene: 6. Germline V CDR1 and CDR2: MNHNS, SASEGT. In DNA form, the CDR3 reads TGTGCCAGCAGTGAAAGAACAGGGGACACCTACGAGCAGTACTTC. Translation: CASSERTGDTYEQYF.

The rearrangement links TRBV24-1 to TRBJ2-1; D gene ambiguous. The CDR3 covers 12 residues. Germline assignment: CDR1 KGHDR and CDR2 SFDVKD. V was trimmed by 5 bases and J by 10 bases, leaving 11 bases between them. Here the CDR3 DNA reads TGTGCCACCAGTGTTAAGCCCAGGGAGCAGTTCTTC. As protein: CATSVKPREQFF.

This clone was counted between two and nine times. The CDR3 does not close with the conserved phenylalanine or tryptophan, likely indicating a read error. This chain links TRBV12-3 or TRBV12-4 with TRBJ1-3; 7 positions match TRBD1. The CDR3 runs 15 residues. The CDR3 DNA sequence: TGTGCCATCAGTTTAGGTTGGACAGGAGGAAACACCATATATCTT. Amino acids: CAISLGWTGGNTIYL.

This clone came up many times. This chain uses TRBV20-1 with TRBJ2-7, with 12 bases aligning to TRBD2. Germline CDR1 is DFQATT and CDR2 is SNEGSKA (reference sequence). V dropped 5 bases and J dropped 5; count of bases not matched to a gene: 4. CDR3 size: 13 residues. The CDR3 region has the DNA TGCAGTGCTCGACTAGCGGGGGCCCACGAGCAGTACTTC. Protein sequence: CSARLAGAHEQYF.

This clone was counted many times. At the DNA level, this CDR3 is encoded by other sequences in the same sample as well. The rearrangement links TRBV19 to TRBJ1-1, with no clear D. Trimming took 5 bases from V and 1 from J, leaving 8 bases between them. Germline values: CDR1 LNHDA, CDR2 SQIVND (reference sequence). There are 13 residues in the CDR3. The CDR3: CASSSTRNTEAFF. The CDR3 bases are TGTGCCAGTAGTTCGACAAGGAACACTGAAGCTTTCTTT.

The CDR3 bases are TGCGCCAGCAGCCAAGGGACAGCCACAGATACGCAGTATTTT. It yields the protein CASSQGTATDTQYF. This chain uses TRBV4-1 with TRBJ2-3; D is possibly TRBD1 (6 bases). This CDR3 has 14 amino acids. The germline CDR1 and CDR2 sequences are MGHRA and YSYEKL. Trimming took off 1 base at V and 2 bases at J, with 7 bases between the two ends.

The table lists this clone with many counts. The genes are TRBV28 and TRBJ2-5; D may be TRBD1 or TRBD2 (6 bases each). Per the germline V gene, CDR1 is MDHEN and CDR2 is SYDVKM. The length of the CDR3 is 16 residues. The ends were cut back, 1 base at V and 0 bases at J, with 12 bases in the middle. CDR3 coding DNA: TGTGCCAGCAGTTTATATGTGAGGGGGGACCAAGAGACCCAGTACTTC. Translating it yields CASSLYVRGDQETQYF.

This clone showed up many times. The gene calls are TRBV9 and TRBJ2-1; TRBD2 might be the D (7 bases). Germline CDR1 reads SGDLS; CDR2 reads YYNGEE. V was shortened by 2 bases and J by 0 bases, with 15 bases between the two germline ends. The length of the CDR3 is 17 residues. CDR3 region: CASSVRGTSASYNEQFF. The CDR3 DNA follows: TGTGCCAGCAGCGTCAGGGGAACTAGCGCCTCCTACAATGAGCAGTTCTTC. The full variable domain, in which reference TRBV9 and TRBJ2-1 provide the parts outside the CDR3, is DSGVTQTPKHLITATGQRVTLRCSPRSGDLSVYWYQQSLDQGLQFLIQYYNGEERAKGNILERFSAQQFPDLHSELNLSSLELGDSALYFCASSVRGTSASYNEQFFGPGTRLTVL.

At least ten counts were recorded for this clone. The chain couples TRBV18 to TRBJ1-1, with unresolved D. The CDR3 consists of 13 residues. The germline V and J ends were trimmed by 2 bases and 2 bases, with 6 bases remaining between them. Germline lookup yields CDR1 KGHSH and CDR2 LQKENI. The CDR3 DNA reads as TGTGCCAGCTCACCAGGGTACAACACTGAAGCTTTCTTT. This translates into CASSPGYNTEAFF. The complete variable domain, with remaining parts taken from reference TRBV18 and TRBJ1-1, reads NAGVMQNPRHLVRRRGQEARLRCSPMKGHSHVYWYRQLPEEGLKFMVYLQKENIIDESGMPKERFSAEFPKEGPSILRIQQVVRGDSAAYFCASSPGYNTEAFFGQGTRLTVV.

This clone was counted ten times or more. This chain connects TRBV11-2 to TRBJ1-4; 9 bases are shared with TRBD1. The germline V gene has CDR1 SGHAT and CDR2 FQNNGV. Trimming cost V 0 bases and J 8 bases; bases outside gene matches: 4. CDR3 size: 15 residues. CDR3 coding DNA: TGTGCCAGCAGCTTAGAGGGACAGGGTAGGGAAAAACTGTTTTTT. Protein product: CASSLEGQGREKLFF.

The chain combines TRBV11-2 with TRBJ1-1; D remains ambiguous. The ends were cut back, 1 base at V and 3 bases at J, with 6 bases in the middle. Looked up from germline, CDR1 is SGHAT and CDR2 is FQNNGV. The length of the CDR3 is 13 residues. As DNA, the CDR3 is TGTGCCAGCAGCTTAGCAGTGCACACTGAAGCTTTCTTT. Translating it yields CASSLAVHTEAFF.

This clone has at least ten counts. This rearrangement joins TRBV20-1 to TRBJ1-3; D gene uncertain. CDR3 length equals 14 residues. From germline, CDR1 is DFQATT and CDR2 SNEGSKA (reference sequence). Between the trimmed V and J ends, which lost 5 bases and 2 bases, there was a span of 13 bases. In DNA form, the CDR3 reads TGCAGTGCTGCCCCTCGACTTACTGGAAACACCATATATTTT. It encodes CSAAPRLTGNTIYF.

The sample holds many counts of this clone. The chain joins TRBV15 to TRBJ1-2; D possibly corresponds to TRBD1 (5 bases). The CDR3 has 13 amino acids. Germline CDR1 is LNHNV and CDR2 is YYDKDF (reference sequence). V lost 5 bases to trimming and J lost 7 bases, with 14 bases between them. DNA for the CDR3: TGTGCCACCAGCGTAACAGGAGCTCGTGGCTACACCTTC. Protein product: CATSVTGARGYTF.

This clone has ten or more counts. J is TRBJ2-5 and V is TRBV6-1; 11 bases fit TRBD1. Germline V gives CDR1 MNHNS, CDR2 SASEGT. V was pared by 4 bases and J by 3 bases, with 7 bases of the junction left unmatched. The CDR3 consists of 16 residues. CDR3 amino acids: CASSAGQGDPEETQYF. In DNA form, the CDR3 reads TGTGCCAGCAGTGCGGGACAGGGGGACCCCGAAGAGACCCAGTACTTC.

The table lists this clone with many counts. DNA of the CDR3: TGTGCCAGCAGCTCCACCTACGAGCAGTACTTC. Translation gives CASSSTYEQYF. The rearrangement uses TRBV12-3 or TRBV12-4 and TRBJ2-7; D is undetermined. V lost 6 bases, J lost 2 bases, and 5 bases lay in between. This CDR3 contains 11 residues.

The sample holds many counts of this clone. The CDR3 coding sequence is TGTGCCAGCTGCGACAGACAAAGGGGGAATGAGCAGTTCTTC. This gives the protein CASCDRQRGNEQFF. V is TRBV12-3 or TRBV12-4 and J is TRBJ2-1; D is perhaps TRBD1 (6 bases). This CDR3 region has 14 residues. V lost 8 bases and J 7 bases, leaving 18 bases between the germline ends.

This clone has a count of ten or more. Being one base from a much bigger clone, this may be a read error. The V and J genes are TRBV5-1 and TRBJ2-1; a weak D match, TRBD2 (5 bases). Germline lookup yields CDR1 SGHRS and CDR2 YFSETQ. The CDR3 covers 15 residues. CDR3 sequence reads: CASSLEGSSYSEQFF. The DNA of the CDR3 is TGCGCCAGCAGCTTGGAAGGGAGCTCCTACAGTGAGCAGTTCTTC. Based on the CDR3 plus reference TRBV5-1 and TRBJ2-1, the full variable domain is KAGVTQTPRYLIKTRGQQVTLSCSPISGHRSVSWYQQTPGQGLQFLFEYFSETQRNKGNFPGRFSGRQFSNSRSEMNVSTLELGDSALYLCASSLEGSSYSEQFFGPGTRLTVL.

This clone appeared many times. The chain is built from TRBV19 and TRBJ1-4; D gene ambiguous. This CDR3 has 14 amino acids. Germline V gene sequence: CDR1 LNHDA, CDR2 SQIVND (reference sequence). V lost 8 bases and J 7 bases, leaving 17 bases between the germline ends. CDR3 loop: CASSGVREFEKLFF. The CDR3 region has the DNA TGTGCCAGTTCTGGCGTAAGGGAATTTGAAAAACTGTTTTTT.

The sample holds many counts of this clone. The chain carries TRBV3-1 and TRBJ1-4; tentative D call: TRBD1 (5 bases). CDR1 is LGHDT and CDR2 is YNNKEL in the germline V gene (reference sequence). There are 14 residues in the CDR3. Trimming pared 5 bases from V and 4 bases from J, leaving 11 bases between. CDR3 residues: CASSAGNINEKLFF. The CDR3 DNA reads TGTGCCAGCAGCGCAGGGAATATTAATGAAAAACTGTTTTTT.

Many counts were recorded for this clone. V is TRBV3-1 and J is TRBJ2-7, with 14 bases that match TRBD2. The germline V gene has CDR1 LGHDT and CDR2 YNNKEL (reference sequence). The CDR3 contains 19 residues. V trimming: 2 bases; J trimming: 1 base; junction bases outside the gene matches: 10. This CDR3 is CASSQSTSGRAGRSYEQYF. As DNA, the CDR3 is TGTGCCAGCAGCCAATCGACTAGCGGGAGGGCCGGTCGGTCCTACGAGCAGTACTTC.

This clone was seen at least ten times. The chain carries TRBV20-1 and TRBJ2-7; D remains unclear. Trimming took off 1 base at V and 3 bases at J, with 10 bases between the two ends. Germline values: CDR1 DFQATT, CDR2 SNEGSKA (reference sequence). The CDR3 contains 13 residues. The CDR3 sequence is CSARAGVGYEQYF. The CDR3 DNA reads TGCAGTGCTAGAGCGGGTGTTGGCTACGAGCAGTACTTC.

The rearrangement links TRBV6-1 to TRBJ2-7; D not resolved. V was trimmed by 7 bases and J by 5 bases, leaving 21 bases between them. This CDR3 region has 15 residues. Germline V gene sequence: CDR1 MNHNS, CDR2 SASEGT. The CDR3 nucleotides are TGTGCCAGCACGCTGGAACCCCCACATGGAGACGAGCAGTACTTC. This translates into CASTLEPPHGDEQYF.

For this clone: With a much larger clone just one base away, this may be a read error. The chain couples TRBV7-2 to TRBJ2-1; unclear D gene. This CDR3 contains 11 residues. CDR1 is SGHTA and CDR2 is FQGNSA in the germline V gene. The CDR3 DNA is TGTGCCAGCAGCTCCACCCAGACCGAGTACTTC. Its protein product is CASSSTQTEYF.

This clone showed up many times. The chain carries TRBV7-3 and TRBJ2-5, with D perhaps TRBD1 (6 bases). Germline CDR1 SGHTA, CDR2 FQGTGA. This CDR3 has 13 residues. V lost 4 bases to trimming and J lost 2 bases, with 8 bases between them. This CDR3 is CASSSDRQETQYF. The CDR3 coding sequence is TGTGCCAGCAGCTCGGACAGACAAGAGACCCAGTACTTC.

Comment on this clone: One end of the junction does not line up with germline, which may come from a read error. The rearrangement joins TRBV4-1 to TRBJ2-7; perhaps D is TRBD1 or TRBD2 (5 bases each). In germline, CDR1 is MGHRA, CDR2 YSYEKL. The CDR3 extends over 14 amino acids. The CDR3 loop is CASSHRDGSCEQYF. CDR3 DNA sequence: TGCGCCAGCAGCCACCGGGACGGGTCCTGCGAGCAGTACTTC.

In regard to this clone: This may be a read error: a much more frequent sequence differs by one nucleotide. No conserved phenylalanine or tryptophan ends this CDR3, so it is likely a read error. J is TRBJ1-5 and V is TRBV5-1; weak D call: TRBD1 (5 bases). Trimming removed 1 base from V and 2 bases from J, with 7 bases in between. In germline, CDR1 is SGHRS, CDR2 YFSETQ. The CDR3 runs to 14 residues. The CDR3 DNA is TGCGCCAGCAGCTTGCAGGGTGGCAATCAGCCCCAGCATCTT. Translated: CASSLQGGNQPQHL.

There are many counts of this clone. V is TRBV2 and J is TRBJ1-1; D might be TRBD1 (5 bases). CDR3 length equals 16 residues. CDR1 is SNHLY and CDR2 is FYNNEI in the germline V gene. V was pared by 4 bases and J by 1 base, with 16 bases between. CDR3 residues: CASSAGTIPGNTEAFF. In nucleotides, the CDR3 is TGTGCCAGCAGTGCCGGGACGATCCCCGGGAACACTGAAGCTTTCTTT.

This clone was detected ten times or more. The rearrangement joins TRBV20-1 to TRBJ2-6, with 9 bases that match TRBD1. CDR1 and CDR2 (germline): DFQATT, SNEGSKA (reference sequence). The V gene end was trimmed by 0 bases and the J gene end by 1 base; junction bases not matched to a gene: 13. The CDR3 has 20 amino acids. The CDR3 protein is CSARDRPQQGALSGANVLTF. Here the CDR3 DNA reads TGCAGTGCTAGAGATCGCCCGCAACAGGGGGCTTTATCTGGGGCCAACGTCCTGACTTTC.

This clone was found many times. This sequence joins TRBV20-1 and TRBJ1-1; D remains unclear. CDR1 DFQATT and CDR2 SNEGSKA come from the germline V gene (reference sequence). The CDR3 loop spans 16 amino acids. V was pared by 0 bases and J by 1 base, with 15 bases between. DNA for the CDR3: TGCAGTGCTAGAGATCCACTCCGTCCGGAGAACACTGAAGCTTTCTTT. Protein product: CSARDPLRPENTEAFF.